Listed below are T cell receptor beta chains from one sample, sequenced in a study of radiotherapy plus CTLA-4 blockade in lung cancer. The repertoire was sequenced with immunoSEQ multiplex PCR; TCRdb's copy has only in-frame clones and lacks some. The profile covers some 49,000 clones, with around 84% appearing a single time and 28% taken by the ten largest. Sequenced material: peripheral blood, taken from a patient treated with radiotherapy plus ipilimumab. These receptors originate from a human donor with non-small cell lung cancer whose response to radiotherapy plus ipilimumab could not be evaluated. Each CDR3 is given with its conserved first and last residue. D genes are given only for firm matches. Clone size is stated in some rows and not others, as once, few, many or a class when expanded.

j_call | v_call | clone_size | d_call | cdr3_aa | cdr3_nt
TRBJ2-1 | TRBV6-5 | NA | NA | CASSLGSSGNEQFF | TGTGCCAGCAGTCTCGGCAGCTCGGGCAATGAGCAGTTCTTC
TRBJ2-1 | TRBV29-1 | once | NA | CSPVGGLNNEQFF | TGCAGCCCCGTTGGAGGGTTAAACAATGAGCAGTTCTTC
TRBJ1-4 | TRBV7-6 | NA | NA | CASSPTGGPTNEKLFF | TGTGCCAGCAGCCCCACGGGGGGCCCAACTAATGAAAAACTGTTTTTT
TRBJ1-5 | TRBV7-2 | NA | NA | CASSLVRGNNQPQHF | TGTGCCAGCAGCTTAGTGAGGGGGAACAATCAGCCCCAGCATTTT
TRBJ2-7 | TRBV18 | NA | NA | CASSTRSQNAFSYEQYF | TGTGCCAGCTCGACTCGCAGCCAGAATGCCTTCTCCTACGAGCAGTACTTC
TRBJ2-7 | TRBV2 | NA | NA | CASSLSYEQYF | TGTGCCAGCAGCCTCTCCTACGAGCAGTACTTC
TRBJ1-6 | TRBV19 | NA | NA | CASSIIATNSPLHF | TGTGCCAGTAGTATAATAGCGACCAATTCACCCCTCCACTTT
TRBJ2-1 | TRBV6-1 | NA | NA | CASSAKSVSSYNEQFF | TGTGCCAGCAGTGCTAAATCCGTGAGCTCTTACAATGAGCAGTTCTTC
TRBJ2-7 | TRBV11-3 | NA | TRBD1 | CASSPHRDSPEQYF | TGTGCCAGCAGCCCACATAGGGACAGTCCGGAGCAGTACTTC
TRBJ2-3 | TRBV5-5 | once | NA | CASSFRGTDTQYF | TGTGCCAGCAGCTTCCGGGGCACAGATACGCAGTATTTT
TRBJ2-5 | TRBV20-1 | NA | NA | CSAAAGETQYF | TGCAGTGCTGCTGCGGGGGAGACCCAGTACTTC
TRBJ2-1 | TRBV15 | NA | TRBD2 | CATSISGSVDEQFF | TGTGCCACCAGCATTAGCGGGAGTGTTGATGAGCAGTTCTTC
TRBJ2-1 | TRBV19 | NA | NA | CASSIDPVFSYNEQFF | TGTGCCAGTAGTATAGATCCGGTATTCTCCTACAATGAGCAGTTCTTC
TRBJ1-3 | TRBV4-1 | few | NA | CASSQGTGTGNTIYF | TGCGCCAGCAGCCAAGGAACGGGGACAGGAAACACCATATATTTT
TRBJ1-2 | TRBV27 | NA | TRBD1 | CASSSTRTGLAGYTF | TGTGCCAGCAGTTCGACAAGGACAGGGTTGGCTGGCTACACCTTC
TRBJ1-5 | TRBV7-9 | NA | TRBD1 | CASSLAGDRGIWGNQPQHF | TGTGCCAGCAGCTTAGCGGGGGACAGGGGGATTTGGGGCAATCAGCCCCAGCATTTT
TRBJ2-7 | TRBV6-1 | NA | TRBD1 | CASSNQGTGNNEQYF | TGTGCCAGCAGCAACCAGGGGACAGGGAACAACGAGCAGTACTTC
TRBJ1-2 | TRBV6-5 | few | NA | CASSERVGPYGYTF | TGTGCCAGCAGTGAAAGGGTGGGGCCCTATGGCTACACCTTC
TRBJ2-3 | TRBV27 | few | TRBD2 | CASSLIAGVDTQYF | TGTGCCAGCAGTTTAATAGCGGGAGTGGATACGCAGTATTTT
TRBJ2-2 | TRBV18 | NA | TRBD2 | CASSQREGANTGELFF | TGTGCCAGCTCTCAAAGGGAGGGCGCGAACACCGGGGAGCTGTTTTTT
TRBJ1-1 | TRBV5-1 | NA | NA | CASKTGNTEAFF | TGCGCCAGCAAGACGGGGAACACTGAAGCTTTCTTT
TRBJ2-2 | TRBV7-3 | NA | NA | CASSSSYGMGELFF | TGTGCCAGCAGCTCTTCCTATGGTATGGGGGAGCTGTTTTTT
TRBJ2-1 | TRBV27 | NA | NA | CASSPRALLDEQFF | TGTGCCAGCAGTCCGCGGGCCCTGCTTGATGAGCAGTTCTTC
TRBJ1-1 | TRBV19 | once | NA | CASSNRVSRTEAFF | TGTGCCAGTAGTAACAGGGTTTCGAGAACTGAAGCTTTCTTT
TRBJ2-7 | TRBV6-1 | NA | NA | CAGWGGLARSYEQYF | TGTGCCGGCTGGGGGGGGCTAGCGCGATCCTACGAGCAGTACTTC
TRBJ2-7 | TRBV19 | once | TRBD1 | CASSTPGQGVLGQYF | TGTGCCAGTAGTACACCGGGACAGGGGGTTCTTGGGCAGTACTTC
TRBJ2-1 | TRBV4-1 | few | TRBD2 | CASSLGLAGEYEQFF | TGCGCCAGCAGCCTTGGACTAGCGGGAGAGTATGAGCAGTTCTTC
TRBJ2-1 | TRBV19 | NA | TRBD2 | CASSSGGSSYNEQFF | TGTGCCAGTAGTAGCGGGGGTAGCTCCTACAATGAGCAGTTCTTC
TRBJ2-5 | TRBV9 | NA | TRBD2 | CASSSSGTETQYF | TGTGCCAGCAGCTCTAGCGGGACAGAGACCCAGTACTTC
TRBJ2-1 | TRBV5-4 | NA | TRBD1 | CASRTTGFTEQFF | TGTGCCAGCAGAACGACAGGGTTCACTGAGCAGTTCTTC
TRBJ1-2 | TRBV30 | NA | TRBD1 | CAWLRTGGSTGYTF | TGTGCCTGGTTAAGGACAGGGGGCTCCACAGGCTACACCTTC
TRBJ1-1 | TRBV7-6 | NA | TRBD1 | CASSSAGGLAFF | TGTGCCAGCAGCTCCGCAGGGGGCTTGGCTTTCTTT
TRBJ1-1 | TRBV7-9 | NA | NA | CASRGRGDEAFF | TGTGCCAGCAGGGGGAGAGGAGATGAAGCTTTCTTT
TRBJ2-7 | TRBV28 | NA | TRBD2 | CASMGLAGIGQYF | TGTGCCAGCATGGGACTAGCGGGCATCGGACAGTACTTC